The subject of this entry is one TCR beta chain. There is no known antigen for this receptor. No much larger clone is present one base from it, and per-base qualities are unavailable. Libraries were made using the immunoSEQ multiplex PCR assay. Here the immuneACCESS table is served through TCRdb, limited to in-frame sequences with V and J called. Missing clones are a known gap in these copies; in checked studies unresolved V genes cover under half, and the rest lacks a known reason. Present in this sample are 60,000 to 90,000 clones, around 97% of which were seen just once. The ten largest clonotypes hold 0.2% to 0.25% of the sample. The sample is drawn from a study of technical replicates of blood from a few donors (dated by TCRdb to 2016 to 2017). The germline V gene gives CDR1 as SNHLY and CDR2 as FYNNEI. The junction shows trimming of 6 bases on V and 0 bases on J, plus 14 bases between the germline ends. The CDR3 holds 15 amino acids from the cysteine to the phenylalanine. The DNA shown is the 45-base CDR3, in frame from base 1.

Sample: T cells isolated from PBMCs. The chain uses TRBV2 and TRBJ1-1, and possibly TRBD1, on 5 matching bases. The clonotype was recovered from a human donor in good health. The nucleotide sequence is given as TGTGCCAGCAGGGGGGGGACGATTATGAACACTGAAGCTTTCTTT. It is translated as CASRGGTIMNTEAFF.